This T cell receptor beta chain was sequenced in a study of blood T cell repertoires in COVID-19 (dated by TCRdb to about 2020). In the study overall: Samples from collaborators originated in the United States, Italy and Spain and spanned both the acute and convalescent phases of COVID-19. A freely available public database, intended as a resource for researchers studying the immune response to SARS-CoV-2, is where the repertoires were released. The dataset comprised deeply sampled blood TCRbeta repertoires from subjects exposed to, actively infected with, or recovered from COVID-19. The samples were drawn from the first 160 participants of the ongoing ImmuneRACE study and from 1,200 or so subjects provided by 6 global collaborators. The material from the prospective study consisted of cDNA or gDNA derived from T cells, B-cell-depleted T cells, or PBMCs. Where available, HLA class I and class II types were taken from metadata supplied by the sample provider and were not determined by assay-based typing. The sample metadata nearly always contained a de-identified subject ID, COVID-19 status, age in years and sex. Overall results and qualifications from the work: How much clinical and demographic metadata was included differed by source and by participant, and the metadata was provided uncurated.

Measured from the cysteine to the phenylalanine, the CDR3 is 14 residues long. The read is trimmed to its CDR3 DNA, 42 bases read in frame from base 1. Unmatched junction bases come to 9, with V trimmed by 5 bases and J by 10 bases. CDR1 is given as SGHRS and CDR2 as YFSETQ, both from the germline V gene. TCRbeta CDR3 regions were amplified from genomic DNA by means of the immunoSEQ Assay, a bias-controlled multiplex PCR. The study's own analysis went as follows. The number of nucleated cells in each sample was estimated from the amplification of reference gene primers within the assay. Sequence reads were collapsed and filtered to measure the absolute abundance of every unique TCRbeta CDR3 rearrangement. For each sample, productive Simpson clonality was calculated as the square root of Simpson's diversity index over productive rearrangements. TCRdb carries this immuneACCESS record with in-frame sequences only. Its versions omit some clonotypes, under half of them owing to an unresolved V gene in the studies checked, with the rest unexplained. That table gives V, J and clone size, and the DNA gave D and trimming. The sample table lists around 220,000 clones, 84% of them with a count of one. Jointly, the top ten make up 5.5% to 7.5% of the sample.

On this clone: Its antigen has not been determined. Base-call qualities are not available, and no considerably larger clone is one nucleotide away.

Participants in the prospective study were enrolled through a virtual design, were aged roughly 18 to 95 years, and lived in some 24 United States geographic areas. Cohort assignment in the prospective study relied on participant-reported clinical history from a screening survey and a study questionnaire. ImmuneRACE Cohort 3 recovered participants were defined by two consecutive negative NP/OP PCR tests, healthcare professional clearance, or symptom resolution. Mobile phlebotomists in the prospective study collected whole blood, serum and a nasopharyngeal or oropharyngeal swab from every participant. Prospective study participants could optionally give additional blood draws and questionnaires over a 2-month period. Before DNA extraction, prospective study blood samples were shipped either frozen or at room temperature.

The chain links TRBV5-1 with TRBJ2-2, and 9 bases in between align with TRBD1. The specimen was PBMCs or T cells enriched from blood (not recorded which). The receptor's source is a woman aged 40 to 55 who had recovered from COVID-19. The CDR3 amino acid sequence is: CASRGQGAREELFF. The sequence in DNA is TGCGCCAGCAGGGGACAGGGAGCTCGGGAGGAGCTGTTTTTT.